This T cell receptor beta chain is from a study of radiotherapy plus CTLA-4 blockade in lung cancer. This clone was seen more than once but under ten times. Germline V lookup: CDR1 LNHDA, CDR2 SQIVND (reference sequence). V lost 2 bases to trimming and J lost 6 bases; unmatched junction nucleotides: 12. The CDR3 is 17 amino acids. This table comes from immunoSEQ multiplex PCR, and its TCRdb copy is limited to in-frame clones, with some not included. The table lists about 120,000 clones, about nine tenths of them singletons. The material sequenced was peripheral blood, taken from a patient treated with radiotherapy plus ipilimumab. The clonotype was recovered from a human donor with non-small cell lung cancer that progressed on radiotherapy plus ipilimumab. The rearrangement joins TRBV19 to TRBJ2-1; 8 bases are shared with TRBD1. The CDR3 nucleotides are TGTGCCAGTAGTATACCAAGGGGGACAGGAGGCATCAATGAGCAGTTCTTC. The encoded protein is CASSIPRGTGGINEQFF.